These T cell receptor beta chains were read from a single sample in a study of cytotoxic CD8 clonotypes in ibrutinib-treated CLL. TCRdb keeps only in-frame clones here, not all; method: immunoSEQ multiplex PCR. The table records around 77,000 clones, 75% to 85% of them present only once. The sample here was PBMCs, taken at disease progression, from a patient treated with ibrutinib. Receptors were obtained from a human donor with chronic lymphocytic leukemia. CDR3s include the opening cysteine and the closing phenylalanine or tryptophan. The D gene is left open where the match is weak. Rows may omit the clone size; those that give it use once, few, many or a size class.

d_call | j_call | clone_size | v_call | cdr3_aa | cdr3_nt
TRBD1 | TRBJ2-7 | - | TRBV27 | CASSLGTGVTYEQYF | TGTGCCAGCAGTCTAGGGACAGGGGTGACCTACGAGCAGTACTTC
- | TRBJ1-1 | - | TRBV29-1 | CSVGGTTEAFF | TGCAGCGTGGGGGGTACCACTGAAGCTTTCTTT
- | TRBJ1-4 | - | TRBV2 | CASSDWATNEKLFF | TGTGCCAGCAGTGATTGGGCCACTAATGAAAAACTGTTTTTT
TRBD1 | TRBJ1-2 | - | TRBV11-2 | CASSRDRGFYYGYTF | TGTGCCAGCAGCCGGGACAGGGGGTTTTACTATGGCTACACCTTC
- | TRBJ1-1 | - | TRBV7-9 | CASSLSRDILSMNTEAFF | TGTGCCAGCAGTCTTAGCCGGGACATTCTCTCTATGAACACTGAAGCTTTCTTT
- | TRBJ2-3 | - | TRBV20-1 | CSAPRDTQYF | TGCAGTGCCCCCCGTGATACGCAGTATTTT
- | TRBJ2-3 | - | TRBV6-1 | CASSVLRGSTDTQYF | TGTGCCAGCAGTGTCTTGCGCGGGAGCACAGATACGCAGTATTTT
- | TRBJ1-4 | - | TRBV5-6 | CASSSAGVNEKLFF | TGTGCCAGCAGCTCCGCAGGGGTCAATGAAAAACTGTTTTTT
- | TRBJ2-3 | - | TRBV5-1 | CASSIPPTDTQYF | TGCGCCAGCAGCATACCCCCCACAGATACGCAGTATTTT
- | TRBJ2-5 | - | TRBV2 | CASRGGFETQYF | TGTGCCAGCAGAGGTGGGTTTGAGACCCAGTACTTC
- | TRBJ1-4 | few | TRBV28 | CATSRVGIEKLFF | TGTGCCACCTCAAGGGTGGGGATTGAAAAACTGTTTTTT
- | TRBJ1-4 | - | TRBV7-8 | CASSSRRSATNEKLFF | TGTGCCAGCAGCTCAAGACGGAGTGCAACTAATGAAAAACTGTTTTTT
TRBD2 | TRBJ2-1 | - | TRBV19 | CASSLGTSGRNEQFF | TGTGCCAGTAGTCTCGGGACTAGCGGGAGGAATGAGCAGTTCTTC
TRBD1 | TRBJ2-7 | - | TRBV5-8 | CASRGQGRLVGNYEQYF | TGTGCCAGCAGGGGACAGGGTAGACTAGTGGGAAACTACGAGCAGTACTTC
- | TRBJ2-1 | - | TRBV30 | CAWSVANEQFF | TGTGCCTGGAGTGTGGCGAATGAGCAGTTCTTC
- | TRBJ1-2 | - | TRBV6-1 | CASSEAGQLNYGYTF | TGTGCCAGCAGTGAAGCAGGACAGCTTAACTATGGCTACACCTTC
- | TRBJ2-7 | once | TRBV4-2 | CASSQDPVWTYEQYF | TGTGCCAGCAGCCAAGATCCAGTCTGGACCTACGAGCAGTACTTC
TRBD2 | TRBJ2-5 | - | TRBV30 | CAWGAGLAKETQYF | TGTGCCTGGGGCGCGGGACTAGCGAAGGAGACCCAGTACTTC
- | TRBJ2-1 | - | TRBV9 | CASSGRAVNNEQFF | TGTGCCAGCAGCGGGCGGGCGGTCAACAATGAGCAGTTCTTC
- | TRBJ2-7 | - | TRBV5-1 | CASSLEGLAYEQYF | TGCGCCAGCAGCTTAGAGGGTCTTGCCTACGAGCAGTACTTC
TRBD2 | TRBJ2-7 | - | TRBV7-8 | CASSLQTSGSIYEQYF | TGTGCCAGCAGCTTACAGACTAGCGGGAGTATCTACGAGCAGTACTTC
TRBD2 | TRBJ2-1 | - | TRBV7-9 | CASSPSGGKGQFF | TGTGCCAGCAGCCCCTCGGGGGGGAAAGGGCAGTTCTTC
- | TRBJ2-5 | - | TRBV5-1 | CASSPGSYQETQYF | TGCGCCAGCAGCCCCGGATCGTACCAAGAGACCCAGTACTTC
- | TRBJ2-4 | - | TRBV5-1 | CASSMDSWVQYF | TGCGCCAGCAGCATGGACAGTTGGGTTCAGTACTTC
TRBD1 | TRBJ2-2 | medium-sized | TRBV25-1 | CASSEYQQGANTGELFF | TGTGCCAGCAGTGAATACCAACAGGGGGCTAACACCGGGGAGCTGTTTTTT
TRBD2 | TRBJ2-1 | - | TRBV30 | CAWSVWLAGGEQFF | TGTGCCTGGAGTGTATGGCTAGCGGGAGGTGAGCAGTTCTTC
- | TRBJ2-2 | - | TRBV10-1 | CASSVGMTGELFF | TGCGCCAGCAGTGTGGGGATGACCGGGGAGCTGTTTTTT
- | TRBJ2-2 | - | TRBV11-3 | CASSSYSGQGIYTGELFF | TGTGCCAGCAGCTCCTACTCAGGGCAGGGCATATACACCGGGGAGCTGTTTTTT
- | TRBJ2-7 | - | TRBV5-1 | CASSLGGQSYEQYF | TGCGCCAGCAGCTTGGGGGGACAATCATACGAGCAGTACTTC
- | TRBJ2-5 | - | TRBV28 | CAIGGLAQETQYF | TGTGCCATCGGGGGCCTAGCCCAAGAGACCCAGTACTTC
TRBD1 | TRBJ1-6 | once | TRBV30 | CAWSEGQGAFISPLHF | TGTGCCTGGAGTGAGGGACAGGGGGCTTTTATTTCACCCCTCCACTTT
TRBD1 | TRBJ2-1 | once | TRBV7-9 | CASSFHRGSGFNEQFF | TGTGCCAGCAGCTTCCACAGGGGGTCGGGGTTCAATGAGCAGTTCTTC
- | TRBJ1-1 | few | TRBV28 | CASRYKNTEAFF | TGTGCCAGCAGATACAAGAACACTGAAGCTTTCTTT